Below are 5 T cell receptor beta chains sequenced from a single sample in a study of blood T cell repertoires in COVID-19. The table came from immunoSEQ multiplex PCR; TCRdb's copy has only in-frame clones and leaves some out. In the table there are fewer than 75,000 clones, over 80% of which are singletons. Specimen: peripheral blood. Receptors were obtained from a human donor in a cohort sampled during active COVID-19.

The J gene is TRBJ1-3, the V gene TRBV3-1 (or the pseudogene TRBV3-2); D call uncertain. This CDR3 region has 13 residues. Trimming took 7 bases from V and 0 from J, leaving 7 bases between them. The germline V gene encodes CDR1 LGHDT and CDR2 YNNKEL (reference sequence). In DNA, the CDR3 is TGTGCCAGCAAACGTAGCTCTGGAAACACCATATATTTT. Its protein is CASKRSSGNTIYF.

This clone was counted ten times or more. The chain uses TRBV5-1 and TRBJ2-1, with TRBD1 identical over 9 bases. J was trimmed by 6 bases and V by 0 bases; bases with no gene match: 4. Germline CDR1 reads SGHRS; CDR2 reads YFSETQ. This CDR3 spans 15 amino acids. DNA of the CDR3: TGCGCCAGCAGCTTGGGACAGGGGGACCCCAATGAGCAGTTCTTC. This encodes CASSLGQGDPNEQFF.

The CDR3 reads CASSLSSSGELFF. The CDR3 nucleotides are TGTGCCAGCAGTTTGTCTAGTTCCGGGGAGCTGTTTTTT. V and J are TRBV12-3 or TRBV12-4 and TRBJ2-2; D not resolved. The V end lost 3 bases, the J end lost 6 bases, and 8 bases lay between the germline ends. The CDR3 is 13 amino acids.

This sequence joins TRBV7-9 and TRBJ2-7; 8 bases are shared with TRBD1. Trimming at V came to 0 bases and at J to 2 bases, leaving 6 bases not matched to a gene. The CDR3 totals 16 residues. Germline CDR1 SEHNR, CDR2 FQNEAQ (reference sequence). The CDR3: CASSLAGRGPTYEQYF. The CDR3 region has the DNA TGTGCCAGCAGCTTAGCTGGCAGGGGGCCGACCTACGAGCAGTACTTC.

V and J are TRBV7-2 and TRBJ2-7; D is unresolved. The CDR3 loop spans 14 amino acids. Germline V gene sequence: CDR1 SGHTA, CDR2 FQGNSA. Trimming took 5 bases from V and 2 from J, leaving 13 bases between them. CDR3 in DNA: TGTGCCAGCAGCCCCGTGGTGGCCCCCTACGAGCAGTACTTC. It translates to CASSPVVAPYEQYF.